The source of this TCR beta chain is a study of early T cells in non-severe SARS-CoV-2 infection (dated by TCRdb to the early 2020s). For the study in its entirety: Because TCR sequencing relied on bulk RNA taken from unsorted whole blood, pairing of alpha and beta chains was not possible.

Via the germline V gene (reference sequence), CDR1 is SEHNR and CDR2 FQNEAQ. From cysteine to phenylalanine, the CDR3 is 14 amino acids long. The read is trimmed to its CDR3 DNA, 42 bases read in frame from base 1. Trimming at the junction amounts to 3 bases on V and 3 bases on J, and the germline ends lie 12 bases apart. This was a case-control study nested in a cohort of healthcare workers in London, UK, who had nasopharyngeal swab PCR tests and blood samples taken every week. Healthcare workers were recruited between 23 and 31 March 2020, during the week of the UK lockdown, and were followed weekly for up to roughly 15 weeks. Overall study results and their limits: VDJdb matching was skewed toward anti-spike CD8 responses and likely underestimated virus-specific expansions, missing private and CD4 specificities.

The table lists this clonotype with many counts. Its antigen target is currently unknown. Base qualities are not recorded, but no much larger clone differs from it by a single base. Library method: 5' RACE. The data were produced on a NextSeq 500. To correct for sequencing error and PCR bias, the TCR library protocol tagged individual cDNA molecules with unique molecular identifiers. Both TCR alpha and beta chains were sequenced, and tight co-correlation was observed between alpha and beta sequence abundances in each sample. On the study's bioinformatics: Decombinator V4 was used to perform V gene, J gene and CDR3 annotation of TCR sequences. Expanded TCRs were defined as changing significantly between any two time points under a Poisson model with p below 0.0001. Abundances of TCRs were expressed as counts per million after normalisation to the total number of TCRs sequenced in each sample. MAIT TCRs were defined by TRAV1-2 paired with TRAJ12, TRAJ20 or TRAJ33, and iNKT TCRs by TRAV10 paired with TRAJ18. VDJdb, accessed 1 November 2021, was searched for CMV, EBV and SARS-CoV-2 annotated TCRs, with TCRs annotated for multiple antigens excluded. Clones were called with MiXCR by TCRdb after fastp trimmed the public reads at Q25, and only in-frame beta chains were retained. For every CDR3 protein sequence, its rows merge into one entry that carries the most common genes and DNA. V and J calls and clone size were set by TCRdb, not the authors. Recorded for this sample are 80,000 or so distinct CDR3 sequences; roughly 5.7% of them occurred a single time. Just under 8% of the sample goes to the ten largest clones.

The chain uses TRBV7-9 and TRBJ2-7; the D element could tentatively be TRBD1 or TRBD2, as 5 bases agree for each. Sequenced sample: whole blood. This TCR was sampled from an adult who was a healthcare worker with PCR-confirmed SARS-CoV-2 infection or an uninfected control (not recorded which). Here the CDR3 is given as CASSFAGTGYEQYF. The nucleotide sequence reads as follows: TGTGCCAGCAGCTTCGCCGGGACGGGCTACGAGCAGTACTTC.